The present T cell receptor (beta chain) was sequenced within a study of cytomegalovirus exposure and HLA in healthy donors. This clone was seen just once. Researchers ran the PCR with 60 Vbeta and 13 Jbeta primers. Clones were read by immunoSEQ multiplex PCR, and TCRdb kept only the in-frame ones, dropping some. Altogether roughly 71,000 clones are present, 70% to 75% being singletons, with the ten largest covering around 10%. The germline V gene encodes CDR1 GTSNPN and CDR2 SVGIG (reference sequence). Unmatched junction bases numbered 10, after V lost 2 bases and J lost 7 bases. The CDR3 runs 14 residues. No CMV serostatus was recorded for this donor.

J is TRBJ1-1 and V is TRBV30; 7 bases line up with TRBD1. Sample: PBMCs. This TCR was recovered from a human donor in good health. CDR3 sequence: CAWSTGTEEYEAFF. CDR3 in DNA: TGTGCCTGGAGTACCGGGACAGAGGAATATGAAGCTTTCTTT.